This record looks at one T cell receptor beta chain sequence and its context. This sample is part of a study of blood T cell repertoires in COVID-19. Study-wide context: Sites in the United States, Italy and Spain provided acute and convalescent COVID-19 samples. Sample material is recorded as cDNA or gDNA derived from T cells, B-cell-depleted T cells, or PBMCs.

Original processing notes: Amplified reference gene primers provided the basis for estimating nucleated cell counts. The protocol was immunoSEQ multiplex PCR, while the TCRdb copy is restricted to in-frame clones and leaves out a portion. V, J and clone size derive from that table, while D and trimming were established from the DNA sequence. The sample consists of about 120,000 clones, almost 80% of them appearing once. This clonotype was sampled from a human donor in a cohort sampled during active COVID-19. Sequenced input: peripheral blood.

CDR3 protein: CASSFSGTGPYEQYF. Here the CDR3 DNA reads TGTGCCAGCAGCTTTTCCGGGACAGGGCCCTACGAGCAGTACTTC. The chain links TRBV7-2 to TRBJ2-7; 9 bases are a match to TRBD1. The CDR3 totals 15 residues. Germline V gene sequence: CDR1 SGHTA, CDR2 FQGNSA. The junction had 5 bases not matched to a gene; V was cut back by 3 bases and J by 2 bases.